This T cell receptor (beta chain) originates from a study of neoadjuvant anti-PD-1 for oral cavity cancer. Trimming cost V 2 bases and J 6 bases, with 11 bases left between them. This CDR3 has 15 residues. Germline V gene lookup returns CDR1 ENHRY and CDR2 SYGVKD. Six replicates per PBMC sample, mostly from around 460 ng of genomic DNA. TCRdb's copy holds only in-frame clones and misses some; the assay was immunoSEQ multiplex PCR. The table shows 72,000 or so clones, with about four fifths occurring only once. As concerns this clone: Its target is not known.

Overall study results and limits: With a few patients per group, TCR findings need larger cohorts.

The V call is TRBV10-3, the J call TRBJ1-6; D is uncertain. Sequences were derived from PBMCs, sampled before nivolumab (anti-PD-1) treatment. The receptor was isolated from a person aged 35 to 85 with oral cavity squamous cell carcinoma. The CDR3 DNA is TGTGCCATCAGTGAGGGACCAGGTTCTAATTCACCCCTCCACTTT. Encoded protein: CAISEGPGSNSPLHF.